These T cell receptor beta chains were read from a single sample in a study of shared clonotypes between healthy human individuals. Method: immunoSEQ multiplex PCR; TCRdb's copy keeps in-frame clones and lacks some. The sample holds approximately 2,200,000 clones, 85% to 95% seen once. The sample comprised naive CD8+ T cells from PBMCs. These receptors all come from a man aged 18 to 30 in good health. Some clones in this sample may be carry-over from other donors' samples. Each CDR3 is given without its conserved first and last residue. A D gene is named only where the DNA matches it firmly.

CDR3: ASSLGLAGGSYNEQF; D: TRBD2; V: TRBV5-4
CDR3: ASSLGLAGSYNEQF; D: TRBD2; V: TRBV5-1
CDR3: ASSFAGTGGVKVEQY; D: TRBD1; V: TRBV5-6
CDR3: ASAPGPYNEQF; D: NA; V: TRBV27
CDR3: SAQGAGELF; D: TRBD1; V: TRBV29-1
CDR3: ASNQRGAYEQY; D: TRBD2; V: TRBV19
CDR3: ATSRDGGREQY; D: NA; V: TRBV15
CDR3: ASSLGQGGGTDTQY; D: NA; V: TRBV7-6
CDR3: ASSQETSGSYEQY; D: TRBD2; V: TRBV4-2
CDR3: ASSEVDTEAF; D: NA; V: TRBV25-1
CDR3: ASSRQGGDTEAF; D: TRBD1; V: TRBV27
CDR3: AVGKRLSSYNEQF; D: NA; V: TRBV28
CDR3: ASSYSTGLSSYEQY; D: NA; V: TRBV6-5
CDR3: ASSQDGEGSNTEAF; D: NA; V: TRBV4-1
CDR3: ASSPTGRVNSYNEQF; D: NA; V: TRBV11-3
CDR3: ASSIVSGSTEAF; D: NA; V: TRBV19
CDR3: ASSFTKIAGVNTEAF; D: NA; V: TRBV27
CDR3: ATSGEIGQGGHEQF; D: TRBD1; V: TRBV15
CDR3: ASTQGGWTEAF; D: TRBD1; V: TRBV27
CDR3: ASSQRDSIYNEQF; D: TRBD1; V: TRBV6-4
CDR3: ASSTLPGQSYEQY; D: NA; V: TRBV2
CDR3: ASKILGTGELF; D: NA; V: TRBV28
CDR3: ASSYSPSSYNEQF; D: NA; V: TRBV6-5
CDR3: ASSQDPVAGVSTDTQY; D: TRBD2; V: TRBV4-3
CDR3: ASSTTNGAAYEQY; D: NA; V: TRBV6-4
CDR3: ASSTSFGGSEAF; D: NA; V: TRBV6-5
CDR3: ASSLWTGGAEQY; D: TRBD1; V: TRBV27
CDR3: ASSQDRGRETQY; D: TRBD1; V: TRBV7-9
CDR3: ASSPPAGLGNTIY; D: NA; V: TRBV28